This T cell receptor beta chain was retrieved from a study of blood T cells in healthy people across ages. Through a sample-barcoded 5' primer and a J-beta primer mix, a second PCR was run for about 6 to 11 cycles. TCRdb re-called the 5' RACE reads through MiXCR, storing one row per CDR3 protein. The data hold about 1.5 million distinct CDR3 sequences, with around 39% observed a single time. The CDR3 extends over 15 amino acids. Germline values: CDR1 SEHNR, CDR2 FQNEAQ (reference sequence). With respect to this clonotype: The junction departs from the called germline gene at one end, perhaps through a read error.

What was sequenced was blood. The sequence derives from a woman under 30 in good health. J is TRBJ2-1 and V is TRBV7-9; D may be TRBD1 or TRBD2 (5 bases each). The DNA of the CDR3 is TGTGCCAGCAGCCCGACATGGTCAGGGACGGATGAGAAGTTCTTC. It translates to CASSPTWSGTDEKFF.